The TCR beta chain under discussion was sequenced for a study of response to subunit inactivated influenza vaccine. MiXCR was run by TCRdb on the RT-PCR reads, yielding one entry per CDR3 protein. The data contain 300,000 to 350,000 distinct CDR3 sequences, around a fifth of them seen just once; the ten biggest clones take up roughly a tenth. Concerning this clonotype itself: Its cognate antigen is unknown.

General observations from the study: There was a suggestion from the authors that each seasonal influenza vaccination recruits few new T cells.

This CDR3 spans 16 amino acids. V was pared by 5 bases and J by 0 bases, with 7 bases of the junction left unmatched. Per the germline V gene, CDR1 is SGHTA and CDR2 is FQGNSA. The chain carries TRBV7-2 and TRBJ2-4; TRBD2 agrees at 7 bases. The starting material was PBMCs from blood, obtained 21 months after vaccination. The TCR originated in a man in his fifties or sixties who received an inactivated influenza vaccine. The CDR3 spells CASSTSGALAKNIQYF. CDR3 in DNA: TGTGCCAGCAGCACCAGCGGGGCATTAGCCAAAAACATTCAGTACTTC. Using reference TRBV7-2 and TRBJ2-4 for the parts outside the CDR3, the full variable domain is GAGVSQSPSNKVTEKGKDVELRCDPISGHTALYWYRQSLGQGLEFLIYFQGNSAPDKSGLPSDRFSAERTGGSVSTLTIQRTQQEDSAVYLCASSTSGALAKNIQYFGAGTRLSVL.